This T cell receptor beta chain originates from a study of cytomegalovirus exposure and HLA in healthy donors. Study details: Of the donors genotyped, approximately 410 in all, about 81% fell in the Caucasian-associated ancestry cluster.

Per the germline V gene, CDR1 is SGHVS and CDR2 is FNYEAQ. The V segment lost 7 bases and the J segment 2 bases; nucleotides outside the gene matches: 8. The CDR3 is 15 amino acids. This PCR relied on a set of 60 Vbeta primers and 13 Jbeta primers. The data were produced by immunoSEQ multiplex PCR, yet TCRdb's version contains in-frame clones alone and is incomplete. The data show 130,000 to 150,000 clones, approximately 84% seen once. The V gene is TRBV7-6, the J gene TRBJ2-5; 9 bases are shared with TRBD1. The source material was PBMCs. The receptor comes from a woman aged 55 to 70 in good health and CMV-seropositive. In DNA form, the CDR3 reads TGTGCCAGCACCCAGTGGGGGACAGGGCAAGAGACCCAGTACTTC. Its translation is CASTQWGTGQETQYF.